The 19 T cell receptor beta chains presented below share a single source sample, sequenced in a study of early T cells in non-severe SARS-CoV-2 infection. TCRdb redid the calling of the 5' RACE reads with MiXCR, one entry per CDR3 protein. The sample lists some 77,000 distinct CDR3 sequences, about 5% occurring once. Source: whole blood, taken at baseline. These receptors originate from an adult who was a healthcare worker with PCR-confirmed SARS-CoV-2 infection or an uninfected control (not recorded which).

This clonotype is labeled medium-sized (0.01 to 0.1%). The V call is TRBV6-5, the J call TRBJ1-6, with D perhaps TRBD1 (5 bases). V lost 2 bases to trimming and J lost 10 bases, with 12 bases between them. Germline V gene lookup returns CDR1 MNHEY and CDR2 SVGAGI. CDR3 size: 14 residues. The CDR3 region is CASSYASGDSPLHF. For the CDR3, the DNA is TGTGCCAGCAGTTACGCGAGTGGGGACTCACCCCTCCACTTT.

This clonotype was seen at least ten times. The chain combines TRBV5-5 with TRBJ2-2, with TRBD1 matching over 8 bases. CDR1 is SGHKS, CDR2 YYEKEE, per germline (reference sequence). The CDR3 is 16 residues long. Trimming cost V 4 bases and J 5 bases; bases outside gene matches: 10. The CDR3 bases are TGTGCCAGCAGCCGGACAGGGATGGTTAATACCGGGGAGCTGTTTTTT. Encoded protein: CASSRTGMVNTGELFF. The variable domain in full, completed from reference TRBV5-5 and TRBJ2-2, reads DAGVTQSPTHLIKTRGQQVTLRCSPISGHKSVSWYQQVLGQGPQFIFQYYEKEERGRGNFPDRFSARQFPNYSSELNVNALLLGDSALYLCASSRTGMVNTGELFFGEGSRLTVL.

This clonotype was counted between two and nine times. This CDR3 is CASSRGLAGTQETQYF. The CDR3 DNA sequence: TGTGCCAGCAGCCGGGGACTAGCGGGGACTCAAGAGACCCAGTACTTC. The rearrangement joins TRBV5-4 to TRBJ2-5, with 13 bases fitting TRBD2. V trimming: 4 bases; J trimming: 2 bases; junction bases outside the gene matches: 5. CDR1 SGHNT and CDR2 YYREEE come from the germline V gene (reference sequence). The CDR3 loop spans 16 amino acids.

Of note for this clonotype: With a much larger clone just one base away, this may be a read error. CDR3 DNA sequence: TGTGCCAGCAGCCATCGGACAGAAGTCTGGTACGAGCGGTACTTC. Its protein is CASSHRTEVWYERYF. The chain carries TRBV7-2 and TRBJ2-7; maybe TRBD1 (6 bases). Germline V gene sequence: CDR1 SGHTA, CDR2 FQGNSA. CDR3 length: 15 residues.

This clonotype has at least ten counts. J is TRBJ2-1 and V is TRBV7-2; D is possibly TRBD1 (5 bases). The V gene's germline CDR1 is SGHTA and CDR2 FQGNSA. V shed 5 bases and J shed 4 bases, with 12 bases lying between them. The CDR3 has 14 residues. Here the CDR3 DNA reads TGTGCCAGCAGCCGAGACTCAGGGTACAATGAGCAGTTCTTC. Protein: CASSRDSGYNEQFF.

This clonotype was seen repeatedly, ten times or more. The chain links TRBV6-5 to TRBJ2-1; tentative D call: TRBD2 (6 bases). The germline V gene encodes CDR1 MNHEY and CDR2 SVGAGI. Trimming stripped 2 bases from V and 9 bases from J, with 8 bases between. The CDR3 extends over 12 amino acids. This CDR3 reads CASSYVGGEQFF. The CDR3, as DNA: TGTGCCAGCAGTTACGTCGGGGGTGAGCAGTTCTTC.

The CDR3 DNA sequence: TGCGCCAGCAGCCAAGAAGACAGTAACCCCATCTACGAGCAGTACTTC. Its protein is CASSQEDSNPIYEQYF. The gene calls are TRBV4-1 and TRBJ2-7; possible D gene TRBD1, 5 bases. The CDR3 covers 16 residues. Trimming took off 0 bases at V and 3 bases at J, with 15 bases between the two ends. CDR1 is MGHRA, CDR2 YSYEKL, per germline.

This clonotype was seen only a few times. The chain links TRBV2 to TRBJ1-5, with D unresolved. V was cut by 2 bases and J by 0 bases, with 8 bases left in between. Per the germline V gene, CDR1 is SNHLY and CDR2 is FYNNEI. This CDR3 has 15 residues. Written as DNA, the CDR3 is TGTGCCAGCAGTGAAAATAGGAATAGCAATCAGCCCCAGCATTTT. This translates into CASSENRNSNQPQHF.

This clonotype has just a few counts. The chain uses TRBV7-9 and TRBJ1-1; no clear D. Trimming left V 6 bases short and J 6 bases short, with 8 bases between. Germline V CDR1 and CDR2: SEHNR, FQNEAQ (reference sequence). The CDR3 has 11 amino acids. CDR3 loop: CASRERAEAFF. The DNA for the CDR3 is TGTGCCAGCAGGGAAAGGGCTGAAGCTTTCTTT.

The J gene is TRBJ2-7, the V gene TRBV12-3 or TRBV12-4, with a weak D call TRBD2 (6 bases). The CDR3 has 15 amino acids. Deletions cut 6 bases from V and 0 bases from J, with 15 bases between. The CDR3 region is CASREDVGSSYEQYF. CDR3 in DNA: TGTGCCAGCAGGGAGGATGTCGGGAGCTCCTACGAGCAGTACTTC.

The J gene is TRBJ1-2, the V gene TRBV2; weak D call: TRBD1 (5 bases). Germline V gene sequence: CDR1 SNHLY, CDR2 FYNNEI. The CDR3 has 12 residues. V gave up 10 bases and J gave up 12 bases, with 21 bases separating them. CDR3 sequence: CANRAREQSHTF. The CDR3, as DNA: TGTGCCAACAGAGCCAGGGAACAAAGTCACACCTTC. The entire variable domain, with the rest obtained from reference TRBV2 and TRBJ1-2, is as follows: EPEVTQTPSHQVTQMGQEVILRCVPISNHLYFYWYRQILGQKVEFLVSFYNNEISEKSEIFDDQFSVERPDGSNFTLKIRSTKLEDSAMYFCANRAREQSHTFGSGTRLTVV.

This clonotype showed up many times. V is TRBV10-1 and J is TRBJ1-6; D call uncertain. The V gene's germline CDR1 is WNHNN and CDR2 SYGVQD (reference sequence). V was clipped by 4 bases and J by 7 bases, with 8 bases between them. The CDR3 loop spans 13 amino acids. The CDR3 nucleotides are TGCGCCAGCAGTGTAGGCCTGAATTCACCCCTCCACTTT. Protein: CASSVGLNSPLHF.

The table lists this clonotype with many counts. V usage is TRBV29-1 and J usage is TRBJ1-2; D ambiguous. This CDR3 is built from 11 residues. Germline lookup yields CDR1 SQVTM and CDR2 ANQGSEA. V gave up 7 bases and J gave up 4 bases, with 10 bases separating them. The CDR3 bases are TGCAGCGGGGGTTCCCTCTATGGCTACACCTTC. As protein: CSGGSLYGYTF.

This clonotype showed up many times. The chain combines TRBV20-1 with TRBJ2-1; TRBD2 agrees at 8 bases. The V and J ends lost 5 bases and 4 bases, in that order; junction bases with no gene match: 13. Germline lookup yields CDR1 DFQATT and CDR2 SNEGSKA (reference sequence). The CDR3 is 16 amino acids. The CDR3 spells CSARRGSGGIYNEQFF. The CDR3 region has the DNA TGCAGTGCTCGAAGGGGCTCGGGGGGGATATACAATGAGCAGTTCTTC.

This clonotype was observed at least ten times. V is TRBV29-1 and J is TRBJ2-2, with TRBD2 matching 7 bases. This CDR3 is built from 17 residues. Losses at the gene ends were 0 bases for V and 6 bases for J; bases not matched to a gene: 13. Looked up from germline, CDR1 is SQVTM and CDR2 is ANQGSEA. For the CDR3, the DNA is TGCAGCGTTGAAGATCGAAGAGGCGGGAGCGCGCCCGGGGAGCTGTTTTTT. This translates into CSVEDRRGGSAPGELFF.

This clonotype was counted only a few times. The CDR3 DNA is TGTGCCACCGGGGGGACTGAAGCTTTCTTT. Protein product: CATGGTEAFF. V usage is TRBV25-1 and J usage is TRBJ1-1; a possible D gene is TRBD1 (5 bases). CDR3 length: 10 residues. From germline, CDR1 is MGHDK and CDR2 SYGVNS. Trimming left V 10 bases short and J 5 bases short, with 8 bases between.

This clonotype was picked up many times. The rearrangement uses TRBV4-1 and TRBJ2-7, with TRBD1 matching 10 bases. V lost 2 bases and J lost 4; bases outside the gene matches: 5. The CDR3 covers 15 residues. Germline-derived CDR1 and CDR2 are MGHRA and YSYEKL. CDR3 sequence reads: CASSQTGTGVYEQYF. In DNA form, the CDR3 reads TGCGCCAGCAGCCAAACCGGGACAGGGGTTTACGAGCAGTACTTC.

This clonotype has at least ten counts. V usage is TRBV6-5 and J usage is TRBJ2-7; D uncertain. Germline V gene sequence: CDR1 MNHEY, CDR2 SVGAGI. There are 13 residues in the CDR3. The V end lost 4 bases, the J end lost 2 bases, and 9 bases lay between the germline ends. Here the CDR3 reads CASSSLEAYEQYF. The CDR3 nucleotides read TGTGCCAGCAGTTCCCTGGAAGCCTACGAGCAGTACTTC.

The sample holds a few counts of this clonotype. V is TRBV20-1 and J is TRBJ2-7, with TRBD2 identical over 13 bases. The germline CDR1 and CDR2 sequences are DFQATT and SNEGSKA (reference sequence). V gave up 6 bases and J gave up 5 bases; unmatched junction bases: 7. CDR3 length equals 14 residues. In DNA form, the CDR3 reads TGCAGTGCAGAGCCCGGACTAGCGGGAGACGAGCAGTACTTC. It codes for CSAEPGLAGDEQYF.